These 2 T cell receptor beta chains were all obtained from the same sample, sequenced in a study of shared clonotypes between healthy human individuals. Method: immunoSEQ multiplex PCR; TCRdb's copy keeps in-frame clones and lacks some. Of 2,500,000 or so clones in the sample, 80% to 95% were seen once. The specimen was naive CD4+ T cells from PBMCs. Documented subset: CD45RA+ positively selected. These receptors were taken from a man younger than 35 in good health. Some clones in this sample may be carry-over from other donors' samples.

Points on this clone: Germline and junction disagree at one end, which may indicate a read error. This chain connects TRBV6-1 to TRBJ1-2; TRBD1 matches 11 bases. The CDR3 is 16 residues long. Germline CDR1 reads MNHNS; CDR2 reads SASEGT. CDR3 amino acids: CAISESGQGVQDGYTF. DNA of the CDR3: TGTGCCATCAGTGAGTCGGGACAGGGGGTTCAGGATGGCTACACCTTC.

V usage is TRBV5-4 and J usage is TRBJ2-3, with unresolved D. V was pared by 0 bases and J by 0 bases, with 11 bases between. The CDR3 sequence is 16 residues long. In germline, CDR1 is SGHNT, CDR2 YYREEE (reference sequence). DNA for the CDR3: TGTGCCAGCAGCTTGGCCCGACCCCCAAGCACAGATACGCAGTATTTT. It is translated as CASSLARPPSTDTQYF.